A selection of T cell receptor beta chains follows, all from one sample in a study of metastatic and nonmetastatic thyroid tumors. MiXCR was used by TCRdb to re-call the PCR reads. The sample consists of 7,500 to 10,000 clones, approximately 10% of them appearing once. The sample taken for sequencing was tumor tissue. These receptors all stem from a female donor with papillary thyroid cancer or a benign thyroid nodule (not recorded which). Some clones in this sample may be carry-over from other donors' samples. The CDR3 runs from the conserved cysteine through the conserved F or W. D genes are given only for firm matches. The size entry is marked missing in some rows and otherwise reads once, few, many or a size class.

clone_size j_call v_call cdr3_length d_call cdr3_aa cdr3_nt
many TRBJ2-2 TRBV29-1 14 TRBD2 CSGGTTQNTGELFF TGCAGCGGGGGGACTACCCAGAACACCGGGGAGCTGTTTTTT
many TRBJ1-6 TRBV7-2 13 . CASSGTHNSPLHF TGTGCCAGCAGTGGGACACATAATTCACCCCTCCACTTT
few TRBJ2-7 TRBV6-1 14 . CASSATGQIYEQYF TGTGCCAGCAGCGCTACTGGACAGATCTACGAGCAGTACTTC
. TRBJ2-5 TRBV20-1 15 . CSARDSREAKETEYF TGCAGTGCTAGAGATTCGAGGGAGGCCAAAGAGACCGAGTACTTC
many TRBJ1-3 TRBV29-1 12 . CSFSEGGNTIYF TGCAGCTTTTCGGAGGGAGGAAACACCATATATTTT
many TRBJ1-5 TRBV15 17 . CATSRDLGRQKFQPQHF TGTGCCACCAGCAGAGATTTGGGACGACAGAAGTTTCAGCCCCAGCATTTT
few TRBJ2-3 TRBV28 14 TRBD2 CASSSPGGPDTQYF TGTGCCAGCAGTTCCCCGGGGGGGCCGGATACGCAGTATTTT
. TRBJ1-6 TRBV11-3 13 . CASSADRNSPLHF TGTGCCAGCAGCGCTGACAGAAATTCACCCCTCCACTTT
many TRBJ2-5 TRBV3-1 14 TRBD2 CASSQSGGVQTQYF TGTGCCAGCAGCCAAAGCGGGGGGGTTCAGACCCAGTACTTC
many TRBJ2-2 TRBV11-3 16 TRBD2 CASSLLAGGLGGELFF TGTGCCAGCAGCTTACTGGCGGGAGGGCTAGGCGGGGAGCTGTTTTTT
medium-sized TRBJ1-2 TRBV28 15 . CASRLIGTTNYGYTF TGTGCCAGCAGATTAATAGGGACAACTAACTATGGCTACACCTTC
medium-sized TRBJ2-1 TRBV6-2/TRBV6-3 15 TRBD2 CASSSGLAGGGEQFF TGTGCCAGCAGTTCAGGACTAGCGGGAGGGGGGGAGCAGTTCTTC
medium-sized TRBJ1-1 TRBV6-1 14 . CASSFPPPGPEAFF TGTGCCAGCAGTTTCCCCCCACCTGGGCCTGAAGCTTTCTTT
medium-sized TRBJ2-1 TRBV19 14 TRBD1 CASSPGQVFTEQFF TGTGCCAGTAGTCCCGGACAGGTGTTCACGGAGCAGTTCTTC
. TRBJ2-1 TRBV6-4 16 TRBD2 CASSDLPSGGGNEQFF TGTGCCAGCAGTGACTTGCCTAGCGGGGGGGGAAATGAGCAGTTCTTC
few TRBJ2-1 TRBV19 17 TRBD2 CASSIDRAAGGYNEQFF TGTGCCAGTAGTATAGATCGTGCAGCGGGAGGGTACAATGAGCAGTTCTTC
. TRBJ2-1 TRBV11-2 16 TRBD2 CASSSQLAGGPHEQFF TGTGCCAGCAGCTCGCAACTAGCGGGAGGGCCCCATGAGCAGTTCTTC
many TRBJ2-3 TRBV20-1 13 TRBD2 CSASGGAGDTQYF TGCAGTGCTAGCGGGGGGGCGGGGGATACGCAGTATTTT
. TRBJ2-1 TRBV20-1 13 TRBD2 CSARGLAADEQFF TGCAGTGCTAGAGGACTAGCGGCTGATGAGCAGTTCTTC
many TRBJ2-1 TRBV2 16 TRBD1 CASSPPPGQGAGEQFF TGTGCCAGCAGCCCACCGCCGGGACAGGGGGCGGGGGAGCAGTTCTTC
many TRBJ1-4 TRBV7-6 16 . CASSLGTETTNEKLFF TGTGCCAGCAGCTTAGGAACGGAGACAACTAATGAAAAACTGTTTTTT
few TRBJ1-1 TRBV20-1 16 . CSAREGGRGGNTEAFF TGCAGTGCTAGAGAGGGGGGAAGAGGGGGAAACACTGAAGCTTTCTTT
medium-sized TRBJ1-1 TRBV12-3/TRBV12-4 13 . CASSLSSDIEAFF TGTGCCAGCAGTTTAAGTTCGGATATCGAAGCTTTCTTT
many TRBJ2-7 TRBV5-6 15 . CATVGGTDILYEQYF TGTGCCACCGTTGGGGGGACAGATATTTTATACGAGCAGTACTTC
medium-sized TRBJ2-2 TRBV19 14 TRBD1 CATGGGQGGGELFF TGTGCCACTGGGGGGGGACAGGGAGGCGGGGAGCTGTTTTTT
many TRBJ2-1 TRBV11-2 14 TRBD2 CASSSGTSWNEQFF TGTGCCAGCAGCTCCGGGACTAGTTGGAATGAGCAGTTCTTC
. TRBJ1-5 TRBV5-6 14 . CASSLAGLLKPKHF TGTGCCAGCAGCTTGGCAGGGTTGCTTAAGCCCAAGCATTTT
many TRBJ2-3 TRBV27 17 TRBD2 CASTPKIIAGGTDTQYF TGTGCCAGCACCCCCAAGATAATAGCGGGAGGCACAGATACGCAGTATTTT
. TRBJ2-7 TRBV6-6 12 . CASSYLPGEQYF TGTGCCAGCAGTTACCTCCCCGGAGAGCAGTACTTC
many TRBJ1-6 TRBV11-2 17 . CASSLDRGGSYNSPLHF TGTGCCAGCAGCTTAGACCGGGGAGGGTCCTATAATTCACCCCTCCACTTT
. TRBJ2-7 TRBV9 14 TRBD1 CASSVGTGIYEQYF TGTGCCAGCAGCGTAGGGACAGGGATCTACGAGCAGTACTTC
many TRBJ1-2 TRBV5-1 15 . CASSLTSTDNYGYTF TGCGCCAGCAGTCTCACGTCGACGGACAACTATGGCTACACCTTC
. TRBJ2-4 TRBV20-1 14 . CSDRDQRGTSGSGF TGCAGTGATAGAGATCAGAGGGGGACCAGCGGATCAGGTTTC
medium-sized TRBJ1-2 TRBV6-4 11 . CASKGDYGYTF TGTGCCAGCAAAGGGGACTATGGCTACACCTTC
many TRBJ1-2 TRBV29-1 14 TRBD1 CSAAAGTANYGYTF TGCAGCGCCGCAGCCGGGACAGCTAACTATGGCTACACCTTC
medium-sized TRBJ1-1 TRBV6-2/TRBV6-3 14 TRBD1 CASRTGQPNTEAFF TGTGCCAGCAGAACGGGACAGCCGAACACTGAAGCTTTCTTT
. TRBJ2-1 TRBV20-1 13 . CSARVPVRHELFF TGCAGTGCTCGTGTCCCAGTCCGACATGAGCTGTTCTTC
. TRBJ2-5 TRBV11-3 17 TRBD1 CASSSGISTGGEETEYF TGTGCCAGCAGCTCTGGTATTTCGACAGGGGGCGAAGAGACCGAGTACTTC
many TRBJ1-4 TRBV11-2 14 TRBD1 CASSSNLQGGKLFF TGTGCCAGCAGTTCCAATTTACAGGGGGGAAAACTGTTTTTT
. TRBJ2-1 TRBV5-1 15 . CASSYRTPRGNEQFF TGCGCCAGCAGCTACCGGACTCCCCGGGGTAATGAGCAGTTCTTC
many TRBJ2-5 TRBV5-1 13 . CASSSTVRETQYF TGCGCCAGCAGCTCGACAGTAAGGGAGACCCAGTACTTC
few TRBJ1-1 TRBV27 13 TRBD1 CASSYRGLGEAFF TGTGCCAGCAGTTACAGGGGATTGGGCGAAGCTTTCTTT
. TRBJ2-2 TRBV27 16 TRBD1 CASSLTGTANTGELFF TGTGCCAGCAGTTTAACCGGGACAGCGAACACCGGGGAGCTGTTTTTT
medium-sized TRBJ2-6 TRBV15 16 . CATAGQGSRGANVLTF TGTGCCACCGCTGGCCAGGGTTCGCGTGGGGCCAACGTCCTGACTTTC
many TRBJ2-3 TRBV10-3 16 TRBD2 CAINPASGSGADTQYF TGTGCCATCAACCCAGCTAGCGGGAGTGGAGCAGATACGCAGTATTTT
once TRBJ2-1 TRBV18 16 . CASSPDTGGILREQFF TGTGCCAGCTCACCGGACACGGGGGGCATACTCAGGGAGCAGTTCTTC
medium-sized TRBJ1-5 TRBV28 18 . CASTLDLRAGDSNQPQHF TGTGCCAGCACCCTGGACTTGCGGGCAGGGGATAGCAATCAGCCCCAGCATTTT
. TRBJ1-2 TRBV6-1 13 . CAYESGEPYGYTF TGTGCCTACGAGTCAGGGGAACCCTATGGCTACACCTTC
. TRBJ2-7 TRBV11-2 17 TRBD2 CASSLVGGGPPTYEQYF TGTGCCAGCAGCTTAGTGGGCGGGGGGCCCCCTACCTACGAGCAGTACTTC
. TRBJ2-5 TRBV7-8 15 . CASSEPGGVGATQYF TGTGCCAGCAGCGAACCCGGCGGGGTTGGAGCAACCCAGTACTTC
many TRBJ2-1 TRBV19 11 . CASSTYNEQFF TGTGCCAGTAGTACCTACAATGAGCAGTTCTTC
many TRBJ2-3 TRBV5-1 15 TRBD2 CASSLTSGGADTQYF TGCGCCAGCAGCTTGACTAGCGGGGGGGCAGATACGCAGTATTTT
. TRBJ2-5 TRBV7-9 13 . CASGFQQGTSQYF TGTGCCAGCGGCTTCCAACAGGGTACGTCCCAGTACTTC
many TRBJ2-3 TRBV5-1 14 . CASSLGQHTDTQYF TGCGCCAGCAGCTTGGGACAGCACACAGATACGCAGTATTTT
many TRBJ1-5 TRBV25-1 15 . CASLGPIQPDQPQHF TGTGCCAGCCTGGGACCAATCCAACCGGATCAGCCCCAGCATTTT
many TRBJ1-4 TRBV5-4 16 . CASSRGPSPTNEKLFF TGTGCCAGCAGCAGGGGTCCCTCTCCAACTAATGAAAAACTGTTTTTT
many TRBJ2-3 TRBV5-1 13 . CASSLGQKDTQYF TGCGCCAGCAGCTTGGGGCAGAAAGATACGCAGTATTTT
many TRBJ1-5 TRBV18 13 TRBD1 CASSPRGVEPQHF TGTGCCAGCTCACCCAGGGGGGTTGAGCCCCAGCATTTT
medium-sized TRBJ2-2 TRBV7-8 13 . CASSLQGGGELFF TGTGCCAGCAGCTTACAGGGAGGCGGGGAGCTGTTTTTT